Shown below are 28 T cell receptor beta chains from a single sample sequenced in a study of T cells in Graves' hyperthyroidism and ophthalmopathy (dated by TCRdb to about 2019). The protocol used for the library was multiplex PCR. The reads were generated on an Illumina HiSeq 2000. TCR beta CDR3 regions were amplified from RNA transcripts. A first-round RT-PCR of the TCR CDR3 used the HTBI primer set with the Qiagen OneStep RT-PCR kit. TCRdb applied fastp at Q25 and MiXCR to the public reads, then kept only in-frame beta chains. Every distinct CDR3 protein forms one entry, paired with its most common genes and DNA. Counted in this sample were a few hundred thousand distinct CDR3 sequences; about 15% of them appeared once. The ten top clones hold roughly 6.2% of the sample. Specimen: blood. These receptor sequences come from a woman aged 25 to 45 with Graves' hyperthyroidism that later progressed to Graves' ophthalmopathy.

Worth noting for this clonotype: A much bigger clone sits one base away, suggesting this may be a read error. The V and J genes are TRBV4-2 and TRBJ1-1, with a weak D call TRBD1 (6 bases). Trimming pared 6 bases from V and 7 bases from J, leaving 18 bases between. This CDR3 has 14 residues. Germline V gives CDR1 LGHNA, CDR2 YNFKEQ. CDR3 in amino acids: CASSWGRATGEAFF. CDR3 DNA sequence: TGTGCCAGCAGTTGGGGGCGGGCGACCGGTGAAGCTTTCTTT.

This clonotype was detected only a few times. The chain couples TRBV9 to TRBJ2-1, with 11 bases identical to TRBD2. Germline trimming cut 0 bases from V and 10 bases from J; bases unmatched to any gene: 9. The CDR3 extends over 16 amino acids. The V gene's germline CDR1 is SGDLS and CDR2 YYNGEE. The CDR3 loop is CASSVAGASGRSEQFF. The CDR3 DNA follows: TGTGCCAGCAGCGTAGCTGGGGCTAGCGGGAGGAGCGAGCAGTTCTTC.

The chain employs TRBV10-3 and TRBJ1-3; perhaps TRBD1 as D (5 bases). The CDR3 loop spans 16 amino acids. Germline V lookup: CDR1 ENHRY, CDR2 SYGVKD. Trimming removed 5 bases at V and 6 bases at J, with 20 bases between. In nucleotides, the CDR3 is TGTGCCATCAGTCGTGCTGAGGACATTCGTATAAACACCATATATTTT. Its translation is CAISRAEDIRINTIYF.

The sample holds many counts of this clonotype. V gene TRBV6-1 combines with J gene TRBJ1-1; D remains unclear. Germline loops: CDR1 MNHNS, CDR2 SASEGT. With 2 bases removed from V and 6 bases from J, the gap between germline ends came to 7 bases. This CDR3 is built from 12 residues. Here the CDR3 reads CASSEQASEAFF. The CDR3 bases are TGTGCCAGCAGTGAACAGGCTTCTGAAGCTTTCTTT.

This clonotype occurred a few times. J is TRBJ1-2 and V is TRBV28; TRBD1 might be the D (5 bases). Germline V CDR1 and CDR2: MDHEN, SYDVKM. Deletions cut 8 bases from V and 9 bases from J, with 25 bases between. The CDR3 has 15 amino acids. CDR3 protein: CASHGRGGSYESYTF. The CDR3 DNA sequence: TGTGCCAGCCACGGGCGGGGGGGGAGCTATGAGAGCTACACCTTC.

This clonotype was seen repeatedly, ten times or more. The chain employs TRBV6-1 and TRBJ2-5; D is possibly TRBD1 (5 bases). CDR1 and CDR2 (germline): MNHNS, SASEGT. V dropped 6 bases and J dropped 5 bases, with 16 bases sitting between them. The CDR3 is made up of 14 amino acids. In DNA, the CDR3 is TGTGCCAGCAGCCCCAGCAGGGCTCGGGAGACCCAGTACTTC. The encoded protein is CASSPSRARETQYF.

The CDR3 nucleotides read TGTGCCAGCAGTGACCGAGGGCATCCACTAAGGGAGTTTACCTACGAGCAGTACTTC. Translation: CASSDRGHPLREFTYEQYF. The chain employs TRBV6-2 or TRBV6-3 and TRBJ2-7; possibly TRBD2 for D (5 bases). CDR3 length: 19 amino acids. V was cut by 5 bases and J by 2 bases, with 28 bases left in between. Germline CDR1 and CDR2: MNHEY and SVGEGT.

This clonotype was seen a handful of times. The rearrangement joins TRBV24-1 to TRBJ1-5; D possibly corresponds to TRBD1 (6 bases). The V and J ends lost 4 bases and 12 bases respectively, with 12 bases between them. The germline gives CDR1 KGHDR, CDR2 SFDVKD. The CDR3 sequence is 12 residues long. The DNA for the CDR3 is TGTGCCACCAGTGACCCTGACAGGCACCAGCATTTT. It codes for CATSDPDRHQHF.

The gene calls are TRBV28 and TRBJ1-5, with TRBD1 as a possible D gene (5 bases). Germline lookup yields CDR1 MDHEN and CDR2 SYDVKM. Trimming removed 8 bases at V and 9 bases at J, with 20 bases between. The CDR3 totals 14 residues. For the CDR3, the DNA is TGTGCCAGCGCCCTCGGGTCGGGGGGACTGCCCCAGCATTTT. It specifies CASALGSGGLPQHF.

This clonotype was observed at least ten times. The chain couples TRBV20-1 to TRBJ2-7; 9 nucleotides align to TRBD1. V gave up 5 bases and J gave up 3 bases; unmatched junction bases: 5. This CDR3 spans 13 amino acids. Germline V gives CDR1 DFQATT, CDR2 SNEGSKA (reference sequence). The CDR3 bases are TGCAGTGCTGGACAGGGGAATGGCTACGAGCAGTACTTC. Its protein is CSAGQGNGYEQYF.

This clonotype showed up just a few times. The chain uses TRBV6-2 or TRBV6-3 and TRBJ1-5; D is unresolved. The V and J ends lost 0 bases and 0 bases respectively, with 9 bases between them. This CDR3 has 16 amino acids. Per the germline V gene, CDR1 is MNHEY and CDR2 is SVGEGT. This CDR3 reads CASSYSAGVSNQPQHF. CDR3 bases: TGTGCCAGCAGTTACTCGGCCGGGGTTAGCAATCAGCCCCAGCATTTT.

In this sample, this clonotype turned up many times. The chain employs TRBV7-9 and TRBJ1-2; D might be TRBD1 (6 bases). With 1 base removed from V and 13 bases from J, the gap between germline ends came to 13 bases. This CDR3 region has 12 residues. The germline gives CDR1 SEHNR, CDR2 FQNEAQ (reference sequence). The CDR3 bases are TGTGCCAGCAGCTTAGATCTTGTGGACAGCACCTTC. Protein product: CASSLDLVDSTF.

This clonotype showed up many times. The chain combines TRBV11-3 with TRBJ2-3; tentatively, D is TRBD2 (5 bases). The germline V gene has CDR1 SGHNT and CDR2 YENEEA. Trimming removed 0 bases from V and 0 bases from J, with 7 bases in between. The CDR3 contains 15 residues. CDR3 sequence: CASSLDGISTDTQYF. The CDR3 DNA reads TGTGCCAGCAGCTTAGACGGGATTAGCACAGATACGCAGTATTTT.

This chain joins TRBV7-9 and TRBJ2-7; D perhaps matches TRBD2 (6 bases). Trimming removed 3 bases at V and 0 bases at J, with 15 bases between. The germline V gene encodes CDR1 SEHNR and CDR2 FQNEAQ (reference sequence). The CDR3 totals 16 residues. Here the CDR3 DNA reads TGTGCCAGCAGCTTCCCAGGGTTGGGAGGCTCCTACGAGCAGTACTTC. This codes for CASSFPGLGGSYEQYF.

The gene calls are TRBV6-1 and TRBJ1-4; the D gene is possibly TRBD1 (5 bases). The CDR3 has 15 amino acids. Germline values: CDR1 MNHNS, CDR2 SASEGT. Trimming left V 3 bases short and J 1 base short, with 9 bases between. This CDR3 is CASSETGGTNEKLFF. Here the CDR3 DNA reads TGTGCCAGCAGTGAGACGGGGGGAACTAATGAAAAACTGTTTTTT.

The chain combines TRBV3-1 with TRBJ1-2; D call uncertain. V lost 0 bases and J lost 6, with 8 bases in between. CDR1 and CDR2 from the germline V gene are LGHDT and YNNKEL (reference sequence). This CDR3 region has 13 residues. CDR3 amino acids: CASSQDSGDGYTF. Written as DNA, the CDR3 is TGTGCCAGCAGCCAAGATTCAGGCGATGGCTACACCTTC. Based on the CDR3 plus reference TRBV3-1 and TRBJ1-2, the full variable domain is DTAVSQTPKYLVTQMGNDKSIKCEQNLGHDTMYWYKQDSKKFLKIMFSYNNKELIINETVPNRFSPKSPDKAHLNLHINSLELGDSAVYFCASSQDSGDGYTFGSGTRLTVV.

This clonotype was found a few times. The chain employs TRBV4-1 and TRBJ1-6; tentatively, D is TRBD1 (5 bases). CDR3 length: 15 residues. The germline V gene encodes CDR1 MGHRA and CDR2 YSYEKL. V lost 5 bases and J 9 bases, leaving 17 bases between the germline ends. CDR3 bases: TGCGCCAGCAGCTCAGGGCTGGGTGAACTTTCACCCCTCCACTTT. This encodes CASSSGLGELSPLHF.

Ten or more counts support this clonotype. The chain uses TRBV6-1 and TRBJ1-1; the match to TRBD1 covers 8 bases. The CDR3 totals 15 residues. V dropped 8 bases and J dropped 0; count of bases not matched to a gene: 8. Per the germline V gene, CDR1 is MNHNS and CDR2 is SASEGT. Here the CDR3 reads CASSTGDLMNTEAFF. The CDR3, as DNA: TGTGCCAGCTCGACAGGGGACTTAATGAACACTGAAGCTTTCTTT.

This clonotype was picked up many times. This chain links TRBV2 with TRBJ2-5; D not certain. V was clipped by 2 bases and J by 5 bases, with 9 bases between them. Germline CDR1 reads SNHLY; CDR2 reads FYNNEI. CDR3 length: 13 residues. The CDR3 DNA sequence: TGTGCCAGCAGTGAAAGGGTTTTGGAGACCCAGTACTTC. Its translation is CASSERVLETQYF.

Turning to this clonotype: The junction departs from the called germline gene at one end, perhaps through a read error. The rearrangement links TRBV28 to TRBJ1-1; TRBD1 matches at 8 bases. Looked up from germline, CDR1 is MDHEN and CDR2 is SYDVKM. The CDR3 consists of 13 residues. CDR3 sequence (DNA): TGTGCCAGCAGACAACAGGGGGAGACTGGAGCTTTCTTT. Translation: CASRQQGETGAFF.

This clonotype was seen repeatedly, ten times or more. This chain joins TRBV12-5 and TRBJ2-3; 9 nucleotides match TRBD2. Germline loops: CDR1 LGHNT, CDR2 FRNRAP. The V and J ends lost 5 bases and 1 base, in that order; junction bases with no gene match: 4. The CDR3 contains 15 residues. This chain's CDR3 is CASGPRTSGTDTQYF. CDR3 nucleotide sequence: TGTGCTAGTGGTCCTAGGACTAGCGGCACAGATACGCAGTATTTT.

This clonotype was picked up many times. V and J are TRBV6-2 or TRBV6-3 and TRBJ2-7, with 12 bases fitting TRBD2. This CDR3 spans 14 amino acids. V gave up 3 bases and J gave up 4 bases; unmatched junction bases: 1. Germline V gene sequence: CDR1 MNHEY, CDR2 SVGEGT. The CDR3 coding sequence is TGTGCCAGCAGTTATGGACTAGCGGGATACGAGCAGTACTTC. Amino acid sequence: CASSYGLAGYEQYF.

Of note for this clonotype: The junction departs from the called germline gene at one end, perhaps through a read error. The chain employs TRBV4-1 and TRBJ2-7; 7 bases map to TRBD2. Looked up from germline, CDR1 is MGHRA and CDR2 is YSYEKL. The CDR3 contains 12 residues. The CDR3 nucleotides read TGCGCTAGCAGCGGGGTTTCCTACGAGCAGTACTTC. Its translation is CASSGVSYEQYF.

With respect to this clonotype: Likely a read error: the CDR3 ends without its conserved phenylalanine or tryptophan. The rearrangement links TRBV12-5 to TRBJ1-3; unclear D gene. V was pared by 2 bases and J by 0 bases, with 8 bases between. Looked up from germline, CDR1 is LGHNT and CDR2 is FRNRAP. CDR3 size: 15 residues. The CDR3 bases are TGTGCTAGTGGTTTGCTCCTGGGCTCTGGAAACACCATATATCTT. This translates into CASGLLLGSGNTIYL.

This rearrangement joins TRBV6-1 to TRBJ2-5, with TRBD2 matching over 12 bases. In germline, CDR1 is MNHNS, CDR2 SASEGT. V gave up 5 bases and J gave up 5 bases; unmatched junction bases: 18. The CDR3 contains 19 residues. CDR3 DNA: TGTGCCAGCAGTCCCACCTCCCCCGGGACTAGCGGGCCGCAGGAGACCCAGTACTTC. Translated, it gives CASSPTSPGTSGPQETQYF.

Many counts were recorded for this clonotype. J is TRBJ2-2 and V is TRBV12-3 or TRBV12-4, with TRBD1 identical over 7 bases. This CDR3 is 15 amino acids long. V lost 6 bases to trimming and J lost 6 bases; unmatched junction nucleotides: 10. The CDR3 region is CASSRDRYRSGELFF. As DNA, the CDR3 is TGTGCCAGCAGCAGGGACAGATATAGATCCGGGGAGCTGTTTTTT.

J is TRBJ2-2 and V is TRBV24-1; either TRBD1 or TRBD2 may fit D (5 bases each). The CDR3 length is 16 residues. The ends were cut back, 12 bases at V and 3 bases at J, with 22 bases in the middle. Germline V lookup: CDR1 KGHDR, CDR2 SFDVKD. The CDR3, as DNA: TGTGCCTCCTCGGCACGAGGGGTAATTCACACCGGGGAGCTGTTTTTT. Protein sequence: CASSARGVIHTGELFF.

This clonotype was recorded at least ten times. The chain has TRBV29-1 and TRBJ2-5, with D possibly being TRBD1 (6 bases). The CDR3 is made up of 13 amino acids. Trimming removed 5 bases from V and 4 bases from J, with 14 bases in between. Germline V gene sequence: CDR1 SQVTM, CDR2 ANQGSEA. The CDR3 bases are TGCAGCGTTTGCCTTCTGGGGGCAGAGACCCAGTACTTC. This encodes CSVCLLGAETQYF.